This TCR beta chain was identified in a study of Graves' ophthalmopathy and Graves' hyperthyroidism. Amplification of TCR beta CDR3 regions used RNA transcripts. Second-round multiplex PCR came after a first-round RT-PCR that employed HTBI primers. TCRdb itself ran the multiplex PCR reads through MiXCR, one entry per CDR3 protein. There are almost 750,000 distinct CDR3 sequences in the sample; roughly 40% occur only once, and about 40% lies in the top ten. Isolation of PBMCs was performed using over 8.5 ml of fresh peripheral blood. This clonotype was recorded at least ten times. Sequencing used peripheral blood. The clonotype originates from an adult man with Graves' ophthalmopathy.

The CDR3 loop reads CAGLDTGLRGYTF. CDR3 DNA: TGTGCCGGTTTGGACACGGGACTGCGTGGCTACACCTTC. The chain uses TRBV2 and TRBJ1-2, with a possible D match to TRBD1 (5 bases). Germline values: CDR1 SNHLY, CDR2 FYNNEI. The CDR3 runs 13 residues. Between the trimmed V and J ends, which lost 11 bases and 7 bases, there was a span of 20 bases.